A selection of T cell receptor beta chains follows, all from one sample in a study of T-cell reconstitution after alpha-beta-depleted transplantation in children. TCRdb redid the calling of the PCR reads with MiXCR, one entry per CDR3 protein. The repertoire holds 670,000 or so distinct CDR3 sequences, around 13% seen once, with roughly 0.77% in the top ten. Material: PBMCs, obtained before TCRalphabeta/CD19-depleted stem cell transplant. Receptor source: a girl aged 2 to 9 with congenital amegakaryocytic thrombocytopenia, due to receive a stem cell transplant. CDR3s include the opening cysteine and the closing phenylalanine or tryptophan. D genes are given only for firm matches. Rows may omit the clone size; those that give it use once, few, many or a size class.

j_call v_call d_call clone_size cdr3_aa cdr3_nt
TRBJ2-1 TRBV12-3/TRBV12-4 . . CASSLTRNNEQFF TGTGCCAGCAGTCTGACTAGAAACAATGAGCAGTTCTTC
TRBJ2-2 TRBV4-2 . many CASSQVVGTGELFF TGTGCCAGCAGCCAGGTCGTTGGCACCGGGGAGCTGTTTTTT
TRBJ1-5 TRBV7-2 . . CASSSGLNHQPQHF TGTGCCAGCAGCTCGGGACTGAACCATCAGCCCCAGCATTTT
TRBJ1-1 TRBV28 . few CASNTFIGGNTEAFF TGTGCCAGCAACACCTTTATAGGGGGGAACACTGAAGCTTTCTTT
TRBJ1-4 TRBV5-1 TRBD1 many CASSPGTGVSTNEKLFF TGCGCCAGCAGTCCCGGGACAGGGGTGTCAACTAATGAAAAACTGTTTTTT
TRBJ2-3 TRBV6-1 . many CASSIVGFRTDTQYF TGTGCCAGCAGTATTGTGGGGTTTCGCACAGATACGCAGTATTTT
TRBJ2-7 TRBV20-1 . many CSARVGTLNEQYF TGCAGTGCTAGAGTTGGGACCCTAAACGAGCAGTACTTC
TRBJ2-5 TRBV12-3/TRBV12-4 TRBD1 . CASSQDRGGETQYF TGTGCCAGCAGTCAGGACAGGGGCGGGGAGACCCAGTACTTC
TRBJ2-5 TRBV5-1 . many CASTRNEETQYF TGCGCCAGCACAAGAAACGAAGAGACCCAGTACTTC
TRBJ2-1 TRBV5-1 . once CASSLPQDVSYNEQFF TGCGCCAGCAGCCTCCCGCAGGACGTGTCCTACAATGAGCAGTTCTTC
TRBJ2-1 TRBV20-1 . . CSARDLASSYNEQFF TGCAGTGCTAGAGATCTAGCGAGCTCCTACAATGAGCAGTTCTTC
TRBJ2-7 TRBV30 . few CAWSREFRSDEQYF TGTGCCTGGAGTCGAGAGTTCCGTTCTGACGAGCAGTACTTC
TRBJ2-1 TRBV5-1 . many CASSLEGEPGEQFF TGCGCCAGCAGCTTGGAGGGCGAACCGGGTGAGCAGTTCTTC
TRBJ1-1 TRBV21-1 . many CASSRFRHKREAFF TGTGCCAGCAGCAGATTTCGACATAAGCGTGAAGCTTTCTTT
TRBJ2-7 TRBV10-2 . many CASSESSLSEQYF TGCGCCAGCAGTGAGAGTAGTCTGAGCGAGCAGTACTTC
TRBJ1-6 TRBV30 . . CAWTGQYNSPLHF TGTGCCTGGACGGGACAATATAATTCACCCCTCCACTTT
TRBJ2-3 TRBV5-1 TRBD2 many CASASGATDTQYF TGCGCCAGCGCAAGCGGGGCCACAGATACGCAGTATTTT
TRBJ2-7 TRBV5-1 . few CASSFDRQGGSYEQYF TGCGCCAGCAGCTTCGATAGACAGGGAGGGAGTTACGAGCAGTACTTC
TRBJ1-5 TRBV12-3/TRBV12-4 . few CASSFGGNSNSNQPQHF TGTGCCAGCAGTTTTGGGGGGAACTCTAATAGCAATCAGCCCCAGCATTTT
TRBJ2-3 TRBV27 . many CASSPQRYTDTQYF TGTGCCAGCAGTCCCCAGCGTTATACAGATACGCAGTATTTT
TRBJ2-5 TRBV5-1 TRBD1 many CASSQDRVRETQYF TGCGCCAGCAGCCAGGACAGGGTGAGGGAGACCCAGTACTTC
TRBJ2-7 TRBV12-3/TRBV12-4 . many CASSPGTTYEQYF TGTGCCAGCAGTCCCGGGACAACCTACGAGCAGTACTTC
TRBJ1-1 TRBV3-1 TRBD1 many CASSQAPRGLVAEAFF TGTGCCAGCAGCCAAGCCCCCAGGGGGCTCGTGGCTGAAGCTTTCTTT
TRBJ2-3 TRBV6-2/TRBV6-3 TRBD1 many CASSPIGGQIATSSTDTQYF TGTGCCAGCAGCCCAATAGGGGGACAGATAGCTACCTCTAGCACAGATACGCAGTATTTT
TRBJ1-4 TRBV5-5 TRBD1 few CASRDTGGGEKLFF TGTGCCAGCAGGGATACAGGGGGGGGTGAAAAACTGTTTTTT